This T cell receptor beta chain stems from a study of PD-1 blockade in classical Hodgkin lymphoma. On the study more broadly: Intravenous delivery of nivolumab at 3 mg/kg to patients occurred every 2 weeks.

Study-wide results and limits: Patients newly diagnosed and complete responders had comparable baseline diversity. Diversity in CD4+ TCRs, unlike that measured in CD8+ TCRs, had risen significantly by C4D1.

CDR1 is LNHDA and CDR2 is SQIVND in the germline V gene (reference sequence). The CDR3 spans 13 residues. Trimming left V 8 bases short and J 7 bases short, with 12 bases between. Data came from immunoSEQ multiplex PCR; TCRdb stores just in-frame clones and leaves some out. The sample lists about 44,000 clones; 66% were seen once. Specified time point: cycle 4 day 1 (C4D1), after six to seven weeks of nivolumab. Exposure to brentuximab vedotin varied, and each patient had relapsed following autologous stem cell transplantation. Best response was recorded as complete response, partial response or progressive disease. Details on this clone: Antigen unknown.

Here the sequenced sample was peripheral blood mononuclear cells (PBMCs), taken before the fourth cycle of nivolumab. The chain couples TRBV19 to TRBJ1-6; weak D call: TRBD1 (6 bases). This sequence originates from a human donor with classical Hodgkin lymphoma. The CDR3 reads CASCRGENSPLHF. The CDR3 DNA sequence: TGTGCCAGTTGCAGGGGAGAAAATTCACCCCTCCACTTT.